This TCR beta chain came from a study of blood T cell repertoires in COVID-19. The CDR3 sequence is 13 residues long. Germline assignment: CDR1 MDHEN and CDR2 SYDVKM. Trimming cost V 7 bases and J 5 bases, with 15 bases left between them. Profiling relied on immunoSEQ multiplex PCR, and the TCRdb table lists in-frame clones only, not all of them. Of about 150,000 clones listed, roughly nine tenths are singletons. This clone was detected once. The origin of this receptor is a human donor in a cohort sampled during active COVID-19. The rearrangement uses TRBV28 and TRBJ2-7; TRBD2 is a possible D gene (7 bases). Sequenced material: peripheral blood. CDR3 coding DNA: TGTGCCAGCAATGGGGGGGGGCTCCACGAGCAGTACTTC. As protein: CASNGGGLHEQYF.